Listed below are T cell receptor beta chains from one sample, sequenced in a study of OX40 agonist ivuxolimab in advanced cancers. Produced via immunoSEQ multiplex PCR; TCRdb's table is partial and in-frame only. This sample has about 14,000 clones; around 76% occur once, and the top ten carry about 45%. Sequencing was performed on CD4+ or CD8+ T cells sorted from blood, taken in a trial of the OX40 agonist ivuxolimab. All receptors derive from an adult with an advanced solid tumor such as melanoma, head and neck, liver or kidney cancer. The CDR3 runs from the conserved cysteine through the conserved F or W.

v_gene	j_gene	len	CDR3aa
TRBV5-1	TRBJ2-7	12	CASSEGSYEQYF
TRBV30	TRBJ1-2	13	CAWSERGALGYTF
TRBV29-1	TRBJ1-5	17	CSVELAGQGDLDQPQHF
TRBV5-1	TRBJ2-7	15	CASSLRGGGTYEQYF
TRBV7-3	TRBJ2-1	15	CASSYLAGTGNEQFF
TRBV12-5	TRBJ2-2	16	CASGLNQGVNTGELFF
TRBV6-4	TRBJ2-3	15	CASSPGTSGTDTQYF
TRBV7-7	TRBJ2-3	13	CASRRLATDTQYF
TRBV4-3	TRBJ1-2	16	CASSQRTGDSYYGYTF
TRBV7-9	TRBJ2-1	16	CASSNSAGGGYNEQFF
TRBV29-1	TRBJ1-1	13	CSGQSGEGTEAFF
TRBV5-4	TRBJ1-1	15	CASGQLGLANTEAFF
TRBV4-3	TRBJ2-3	15	CASSLQGSGTDTQYF
TRBV19	TRBJ1-2	17	CASSIRPTVLANYGYTF
TRBV7-2	TRBJ1-4	15	CASSLAGTGDEKLFF
TRBV4-3	TRBJ2-1	14	CASTRGGRNNEQFF
TRBV7-9	TRBJ2-3	14	CASRPGGKTDTQYF
TRBV5-6	TRBJ2-7	15	CASSFNPDGPYEQYF
TRBV7-8	TRBJ1-2	17	CASSWGRAFGGNYGYTF
TRBV5-1	TRBJ1-1	15	CASSLELSENTEAFF
TRBV5-1	TRBJ2-1	13	CASSSTGYNEQFF
TRBV9	TRBJ2-7	16	CASSVDLQGRVYEQYF
TRBV4-2	TRBJ1-2	13	CASSHTGDYGYTF
TRBV27	TRBJ2-7	13	CASSLLDTYEQYF
TRBV6-5	TRBJ1-4	12	CASGGANEKLFF
TRBV4-1	TRBJ2-3	11	CASSHTDTQYF
TRBV15	TRBJ2-7	15	CATSSPGTGFYEQYF
TRBV9	TRBJ2-1	15	CASSVGDRGLVEQFF
TRBV19	TRBJ2-4	14	CASSLGQTKNIQYF
TRBV4-3	TRBJ2-4	16	CASSQNEGLAKNIQYF